This TCR beta chain was documented in a study of T-cell reconstitution after alpha-beta-depleted transplantation in children. Using unique molecular identifiers, the investigators prepared the TCRbeta library. TCRdb re-called the PCR reads through MiXCR, storing one row per CDR3 protein. The table records approximately 240,000 distinct CDR3 sequences, more than 7.5% of them present only once. This clonotype has only a few counts. The trim removed 4 bases at V and 2 bases at J, leaving 3 bases unmatched. CDR1 is KGHSH, CDR2 LQKENI, per germline. The CDR3 covers 14 residues. This clonotype originated in a human donor who donated a stem cell graft to a child with SCID. The chain employs TRBV18 and TRBJ1-1, with 8 bases lining up with TRBD1. The input for sequencing was PBMCs from the stem cell graft donor, taken from the stem cell graft. The CDR3 reads CASSQTGANTEAFF. The CDR3 region has the DNA TGTGCCAGCTCACAGACAGGGGCTAACACTGAAGCTTTCTTT.